This T cell receptor (beta chain) emerged from a study of beta chain features in type 1 diabetes. Study-wide findings and caveats: Moderate yet significant TCRB CDR3 shortening was seen in Type 1 diabetes patients in all four CD4+ subsets. A closer apparent resemblance between naive, central memory and Treg TCRB repertoires was seen in patients than in healthy donors. Sequencing used cDNA, and cells with high TCR expression could therefore be over-represented. Insertions were fewer and deletions more numerous at VDJ junctions in type 1 diabetes patients.

This clone was seen a handful of times. Its specificity is unknown. The authors sorted CD4+ naive, central memory, regulatory and stem cell-like memory cells via CD45RO/CCR7/CD25/CD127/CD95/CD27. This CDR3 has 15 residues. Trimming pared 7 bases from V and 2 bases from J, leaving 18 bases between. Germline V CDR1 and CDR2: SEHNR, FQNEAQ (reference sequence). TCRB transcripts that were expressed got sequenced, as all of the isolated RNA had been reverse transcribed. The assay was immunoSEQ multiplex PCR, and TCRdb's table has in-frame clones only and misses some. Of about 650,000 clones in the sample, around 12% were seen once.

This clonotype originated in a man aged 30-40 years with type 1 diabetes. The sample consisted of naive CD4+ T cells from blood. The J gene is TRBJ2-7, the V gene TRBV7-9; D is unresolved. CDR3 residues: CASISPDGEPYEQYF. DNA for the CDR3: TGTGCCAGCATTTCTCCGGACGGAGAACCCTACGAGCAGTACTTC. The whole variable domain, filled in from reference TRBV7-9 and TRBJ2-7, reads DTGVSQNPRHKITKRGQNVTFRCDPISEHNRLYWYRQTLGQGPEFLTYFQNEAQLEKSRLLSDRFSAERPKGSFSTLEIQRTEQGDSAMYLCASISPDGEPYEQYFGPGTRLTVT.